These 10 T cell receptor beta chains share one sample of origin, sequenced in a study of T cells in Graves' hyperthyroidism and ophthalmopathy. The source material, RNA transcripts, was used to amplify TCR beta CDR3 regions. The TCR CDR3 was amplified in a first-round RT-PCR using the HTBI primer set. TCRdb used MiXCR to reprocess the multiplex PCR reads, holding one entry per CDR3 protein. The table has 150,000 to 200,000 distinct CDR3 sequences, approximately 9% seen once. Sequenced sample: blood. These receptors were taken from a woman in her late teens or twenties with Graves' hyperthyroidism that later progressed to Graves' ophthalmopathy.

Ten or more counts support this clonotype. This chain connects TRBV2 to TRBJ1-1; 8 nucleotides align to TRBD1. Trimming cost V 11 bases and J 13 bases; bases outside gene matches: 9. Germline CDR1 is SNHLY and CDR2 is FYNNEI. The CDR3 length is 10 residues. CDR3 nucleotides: TGTGCCGTGGGACAGGAGGGGGATTTCTTT. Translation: CAVGQEGDFF.

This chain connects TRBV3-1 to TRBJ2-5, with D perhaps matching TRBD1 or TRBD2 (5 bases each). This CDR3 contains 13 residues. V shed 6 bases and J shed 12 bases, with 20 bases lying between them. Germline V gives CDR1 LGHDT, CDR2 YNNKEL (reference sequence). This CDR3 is CASSYSPPGAKYF. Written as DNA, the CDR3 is TGTGCCAGCAGTTATTCCCCCCCCGGGGCCAAGTACTTC.

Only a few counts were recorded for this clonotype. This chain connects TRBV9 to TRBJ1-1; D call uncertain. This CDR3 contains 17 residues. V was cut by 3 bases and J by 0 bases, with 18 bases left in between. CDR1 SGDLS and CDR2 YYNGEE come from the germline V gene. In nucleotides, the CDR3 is TGTGCCAGCAGCGATGCGGATTATGCTCCCGTGAACACTGAAGCTTTCTTT. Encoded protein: CASSDADYAPVNTEAFF. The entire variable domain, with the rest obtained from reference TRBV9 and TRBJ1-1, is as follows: DSGVTQTPKHLITATGQRVTLRCSPRSGDLSVYWYQQSLDQGLQFLIQYYNGEERAKGNILERFSAQQFPDLHSELNLSSLELGDSALYFCASSDADYAPVNTEAFFGQGTRLTVV.

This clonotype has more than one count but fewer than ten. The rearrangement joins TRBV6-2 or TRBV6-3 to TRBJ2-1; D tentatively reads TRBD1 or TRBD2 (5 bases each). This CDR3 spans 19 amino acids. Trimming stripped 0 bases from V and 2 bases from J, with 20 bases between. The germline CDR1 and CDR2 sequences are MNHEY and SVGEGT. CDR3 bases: TGTGCCAGCAGTTACTCGAACCGAATACGGGGCGACACCTACAATGAGCAGTTCTTC. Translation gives CASSYSNRIRGDTYNEQFF.

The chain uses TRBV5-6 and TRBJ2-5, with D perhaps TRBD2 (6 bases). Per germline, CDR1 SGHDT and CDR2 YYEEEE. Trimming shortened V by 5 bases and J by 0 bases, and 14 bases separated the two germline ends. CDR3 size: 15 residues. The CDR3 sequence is CASRPLARYQETQYF. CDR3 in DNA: TGTGCCAGCAGACCTCTAGCGAGATACCAAGAGACCCAGTACTTC.

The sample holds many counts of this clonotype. CDR3 in amino acids: CASSLEGTRGYEQYF. In DNA form, the CDR3 reads TGTGCCAGCAGCTTAGAGGGGACAAGGGGCTACGAGCAGTACTTC. The chain couples TRBV11-2 to TRBJ2-7; D perhaps matches TRBD1 (6 bases). The CDR3 length is 15 residues. Trimming stripped 0 bases from V and 3 bases from J, with 12 bases between. Germline CDR1 and CDR2: SGHAT and FQNNGV. Filled out from reference TRBV11-2 and TRBJ2-7, the complete variable domain reads EAGVAQSPRYKIIEKRQSVAFWCNPISGHATLYWYQQILGQGPKLLIQFQNNGVVDDSQLPKDRFSAERLKGVDSTLKIQPAKLEDSAVYLCASSLEGTRGYEQYFGPGTRLTVT.

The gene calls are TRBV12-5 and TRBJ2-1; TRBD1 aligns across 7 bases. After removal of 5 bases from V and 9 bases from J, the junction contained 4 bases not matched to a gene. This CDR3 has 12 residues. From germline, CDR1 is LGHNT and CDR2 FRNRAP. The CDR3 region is CASGLRGFEQFF. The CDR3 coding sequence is TGTGCTAGTGGTCTCAGGGGGTTTGAGCAGTTCTTC.

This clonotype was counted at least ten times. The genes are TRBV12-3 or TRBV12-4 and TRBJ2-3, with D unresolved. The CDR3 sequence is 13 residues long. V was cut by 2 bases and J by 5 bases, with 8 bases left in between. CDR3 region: CASSLTDQDTQYF. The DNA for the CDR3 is TGTGCCAGCAGTTTAACGGACCAAGATACGCAGTATTTT.

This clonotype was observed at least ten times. The CDR3 coding sequence is TGTGCCAGCCACCAATCAGGGGGCGCGGTGCATGAAAAACTGTTTTTT. The encoded protein is CASHQSGGAVHEKLFF. The genes are TRBV6-1 and TRBJ1-4; the match to TRBD1 covers 8 bases. With V trimmed by 8 bases and J by 6 bases, 14 bases remained unmatched. Looked up from germline, CDR1 is MNHNS and CDR2 is SASEGT. The CDR3 is 16 residues long.

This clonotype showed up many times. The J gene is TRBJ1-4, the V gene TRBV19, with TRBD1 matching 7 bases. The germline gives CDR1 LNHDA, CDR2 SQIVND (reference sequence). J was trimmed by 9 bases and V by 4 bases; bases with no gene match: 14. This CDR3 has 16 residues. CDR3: CASSSGVRDSGKKLFF. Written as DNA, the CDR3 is TGTGCCAGTAGTAGCGGAGTCCGGGACAGCGGAAAAAAACTGTTTTTT.